This T cell receptor beta chain is drawn from a study of neurological immune-mediated disorders. Time point specified: longitudinal time-point 2. Germline CDR1 is KGHSH and CDR2 is LQKENI. The ends were cut back, 6 bases at V and 2 bases at J, with 14 bases in the middle. The length of the CDR3 is 15 residues. It was by 5'RACE with 10-nucleotide random UMIs that the cDNA was made. Over 170 million TCR-beta sequences from 15-18 subjects came from every sequencing run. Each CDR3 protein is one row after TCRdb ran MiXCR on the 5' RACE reads. Of 84,000 or so distinct CDR3 sequences listed, approximately 13% were seen once; the top ten hold approximately 5%. In this sample, this clonotype turned up many times.

The chain combines TRBV18 with TRBJ2-1; unclear D gene. The sample was PBMCs. The clonotype originates from a female donor with HTLV-1-associated myelopathy (HAM/TSP). DNA of the CDR3: TGTGCCAGCTCGTCCGGCCTCGTGACCTACAATGAGCAGTTCTTC. Its translation is CASSSGLVTYNEQFF.